The sequence of this T cell receptor (beta chain) was determined in a study of T cells in Graves' hyperthyroidism and ophthalmopathy. General observations from the study: Among clonotypes expanded in thyroid above 0.001, most were also found in blood.

Fresh 10 ml peripheral blood yielded PBMCs. The germline V gene encodes CDR1 MNHEY and CDR2 SVGEGT. The CDR3 runs 14 residues. About this clonotype itself: What it recognizes is unknown. Just one base apart from a much larger clone, this may be a read error.

RNA transcripts were the template for amplifying TCR beta CDR3 regions. HTBI primers were the set used in a first-round RT-PCR of the TCR CDR3. TCRdb analysed the multiplex PCR reads with MiXCR anew, one entry per CDR3 protein. Of approximately 610,000 distinct CDR3 sequences in the sample, roughly 14% are singletons; the top ten hold about 4%. This chain links TRBV6-2 or TRBV6-3 with TRBJ2-7, with 7 nucleotides matching TRBD2. The TCR sequence derives from a woman aged 40 to 49 with Graves' ophthalmopathy. The sequenced sample was blood. The CDR3 loop is CASTDSGASYEHYF. The CDR3 DNA sequence: TGTGCCAGCACAGACAGCGGGGCCTCCTACGAGCATTACTTC.